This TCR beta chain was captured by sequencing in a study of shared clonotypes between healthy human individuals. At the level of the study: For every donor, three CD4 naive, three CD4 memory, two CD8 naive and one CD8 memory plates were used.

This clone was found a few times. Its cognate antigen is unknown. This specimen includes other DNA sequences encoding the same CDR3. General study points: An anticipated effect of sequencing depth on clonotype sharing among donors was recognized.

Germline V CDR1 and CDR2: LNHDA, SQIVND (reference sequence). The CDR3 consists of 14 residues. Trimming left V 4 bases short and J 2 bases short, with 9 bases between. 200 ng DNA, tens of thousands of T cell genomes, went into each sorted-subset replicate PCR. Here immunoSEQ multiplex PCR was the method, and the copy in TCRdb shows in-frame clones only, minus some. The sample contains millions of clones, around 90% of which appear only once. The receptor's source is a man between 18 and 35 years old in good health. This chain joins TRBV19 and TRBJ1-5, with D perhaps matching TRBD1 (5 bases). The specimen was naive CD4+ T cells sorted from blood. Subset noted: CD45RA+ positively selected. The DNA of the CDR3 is TGTGCCAGTAGTAGTGGGGGAGGCAATCAGCCCCAGCATTTT. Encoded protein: CASSSGGGNQPQHF. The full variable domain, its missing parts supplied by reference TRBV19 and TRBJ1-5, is DGGITQSPKYLFRKEGQNVTLSCEQNLNHDAMYWYRQDPGQGLRLIYYSQIVNDFQKGDIAEGYSVSREKKESFPLTVTSAQKNPTAFYLCASSSGGGNQPQHFGDGTRLSIL.